The rows below give T cell receptor beta chains drawn from one sample of a study of cytomegalovirus exposure and HLA in healthy donors. The table came from immunoSEQ multiplex PCR; TCRdb's copy has only in-frame clones and leaves some out. The sample lists some 150,000 clones, over 75% occurring once. The specimen was PBMCs. All receptors come from a man aged 25-45 years in good health and CMV-seropositive. CDR3s include the opening cysteine and the closing phenylalanine or tryptophan. The order of the fields is V gene, CDR3 protein.

V: TRBV4-2
CDR3: CASSQDVGGAYGYTF

V: TRBV18
CDR3: CASSKGGPANEQFF

V: TRBV30
CDR3: CAWRLGLETGELFF

V: TRBV13
CDR3: CASSLVTSPGIQYF

V: TRBV7-8
CDR3: CASRPPGARNTEAFF

V: TRBV13
CDR3: CASSSQKPYNEQFF

V: TRBV7-2
CDR3: CASSRQGRYTEAFF

V: TRBV5-6
CDR3: CASSTDSNYGYTF

V: TRBV27
CDR3: CASRRGAGELFF

V: TRBV9
CDR3: CASSEREGLGTEAFF

V: TRBV5-6
CDR3: CASSLRRRASGNTIYF

V: TRBV5-6
CDR3: CASSLGQGWTEAFF

V: TRBV4-3
CDR3: CASSQVGTTNYGYTF

V: TRBV7-2
CDR3: CASSLFGAGGRDTQYF

V: TRBV29-1
CDR3: CSALAGVYEQFF

V: TRBV2
CDR3: CASRDTGDQPQHF

V: TRBV10-2
CDR3: CASRQTGSSLQGYTF

V: TRBV11-2
CDR3: CASSLDRRGHGYTF

V: TRBV15
CDR3: CATSTRTGGGKQFF

V: TRBV5-1
CDR3: CASSPWASGSFSYNEQFF

V: TRBV5-1
CDR3: CASSIYQETQYF

V: TRBV5-6
CDR3: CASRIGTGANTEAFF

V: TRBV6-4
CDR3: CASSADGGGTDTQYF

V: TRBV28
CDR3: CASRLDRAAEKLFF

V: TRBV5-1
CDR3: CASSSGRGTRNEQYF